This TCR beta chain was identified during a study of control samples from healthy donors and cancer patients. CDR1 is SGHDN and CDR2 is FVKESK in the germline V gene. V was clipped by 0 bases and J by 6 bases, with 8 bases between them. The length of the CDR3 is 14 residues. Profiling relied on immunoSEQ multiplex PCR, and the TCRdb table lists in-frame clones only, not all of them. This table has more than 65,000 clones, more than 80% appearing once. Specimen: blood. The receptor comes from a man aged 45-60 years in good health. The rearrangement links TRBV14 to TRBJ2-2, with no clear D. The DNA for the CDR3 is TGTGCCAGCAGCCAAGATGGTCGGGCCGGGGAGCTGTTTTTT. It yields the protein CASSQDGRAGELFF. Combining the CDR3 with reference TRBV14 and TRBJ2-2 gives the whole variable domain EAGVTQFPSHSVIEKGQTVTLRCDPISGHDNLYWYRRVMGKEIKFLLHFVKESKQDESGMPNNRFLAERTGGTYSTLKVQPAELEDSGVYFCASSQDGRAGELFFGEGSRLTVL.